This T cell receptor (beta chain) was recorded in a study of beta chain features in type 1 diabetes. Study overall: All of the samples together had approximately 100,000,000 sorted cells examined. Study-wide results and limits: High TCR expression in some cells could lead to their over-representation in cDNA sequencing. Among patients with Type 1 diabetes, TCRB CDR3s were moderately but significantly shorter in every one of the four CD4+ subsets. A greater similarity of naive, central memory and Treg TCRB repertoires was seen among patients than among healthy donors.

Germline values: CDR1 MDHEN, CDR2 SYDVKM. CDR3 length: 13 amino acids. Trimming took off 2 bases at V and 6 bases at J, with 9 bases between the two ends. TCRB transcripts that were expressed got sequenced, as all of the isolated RNA had been reverse transcribed. Sequenced by immunoSEQ multiplex PCR; TCRdb stores in-frame clones only, minus some. This table holds over 500,000 clones, roughly 16% found once. In the case of this clone: What it binds is not known. At the DNA level, this CDR3 is encoded by other sequences in the same sample as well.

The clonotype originates from a man between 18 and 29 years old in good health. The chain employs TRBV28 and TRBJ2-3, with D perhaps matching TRBD1 (6 bases). Sequenced: naive CD4+ T cells from blood. The CDR3 sequence: CASSLGGADTQYF. The DNA for the CDR3 is TGTGCCAGCAGTTTAGGGGGCGCGGATACGCAGTATTTT.